This entry describes one T cell receptor beta chain. No antigen is known for it. Assay: immunoSEQ multiplex PCR; the TCRdb copy retains only in-frame clones and omits some. The sample records under 850,000 clones, 85% to 95% being singletons. The data stem from a study of shared clonotypes between healthy human individuals. Study details: The plates for each donor numbered three CD4 naive, three CD4 memory, two CD8 naive and one CD8 memory.

Naive CD8 cells lacked CD45RO, underwent positive selection for CCR7 and left out terminally differentiated effector memory CD45RA+ cells. Those who donated were healthy HIV-negative adults, with no recent acute infections or vaccinations reported. Every contributor of samples was a Caucasian grown-up residing in Nashville, Tennessee. Study observations and caveats: Sampling used blood alone; tissue repertoires probably differ.

V lost 1 base to trimming and J lost 8 bases, with 11 bases between them. CDR1 is LNHNV, CDR2 YYDKDF, per germline (reference sequence). The CDR3 contains 13 residues. The V call is TRBV15, the J call TRBJ1-1; no firm D call. The receptor comes from a man aged 25 to 40 in good health. The source material was naive CD8+ T cells sorted from blood. Here the CDR3 DNA reads TGTGCCACCAGCAGAGGTGGTGGCCAAGAAGCTTTCTTT. Protein product: CATSRGGGQEAFF.